Listed here are 4 T cell receptor beta chains from one sample, sequenced in a study of blood T cell repertoires in COVID-19. Here immunoSEQ multiplex PCR was the method, and the copy in TCRdb shows in-frame clones only, minus some. The sample has some 230,000 clones, 80% to 90% seen once. Sequences were obtained from PBMCs or T cells enriched from blood (not recorded which). The receptors shown here come from a woman aged 18 to 35 in a cohort exposed to, infected with or recovered from COVID-19 (not recorded which).

This sequence joins TRBV5-6 and TRBJ2-3; 7 bases map to TRBD1. This CDR3 comprises 14 residues. Looked up from germline, CDR1 is SGHDT and CDR2 is YYEEEE. The V segment lost 7 bases and the J segment 2 bases; nucleotides outside the gene matches: 7. The CDR3 loop is CASSRQGTTDTQYF. The CDR3 nucleotides read TGTGCCAGCTCCCGACAGGGAACCACAGATACGCAGTATTTT. Looking up the rest from reference TRBV5-6 and TRBJ2-3 gives the full variable domain: DAGVTQSPTHLIKTRGQQVTLRCSPKSGHDTVSWYQQALGQGPQFIFQYYEEEERQRGNFPDRFSGHQFPNYSSELNVNALLLGDSALYLCASSRQGTTDTQYFGPGTRLTVL.

V gene TRBV5-6 combines with J gene TRBJ2-2; 7 nucleotides line up with TRBD1. Unmatched junction bases numbered 11, after V lost 7 bases and J lost 5 bases. This CDR3 contains 15 residues. Germline loops: CDR1 SGHDT, CDR2 YYEEEE. This chain's CDR3 is CASGMTGSSTGELFF. The CDR3 DNA is TGTGCCAGCGGTATGACAGGGTCGAGTACCGGGGAGCTGTTTTTT.

The CDR3, as DNA: TGCGCCAGCAGCCAGAACCCCACTACGGATAATGAGCAGTTCTTC. Translated: CASSQNPTTDNEQFF. The gene calls are TRBV4-1 and TRBJ2-1; D unresolved. CDR3 length: 15 amino acids. In germline, CDR1 is MGHRA, CDR2 YSYEKL. V shed 3 bases and J shed 7 bases, with 16 bases lying between them.

The genes are TRBV6-6 and TRBJ2-1, with TRBD2 matching 8 bases. V lost 7 bases to trimming and J lost 5 bases; unmatched junction nucleotides: 13. In germline, CDR1 is MNHNY, CDR2 SVGAGI (reference sequence). The CDR3 totals 16 residues. Here the CDR3 reads CASTIPSGGPHNEQFF. In DNA form, the CDR3 reads TGTGCCAGCACCATTCCGAGCGGGGGCCCCCACAATGAGCAGTTCTTC.